The rows below give T cell receptor beta chains drawn from one sample of a study of T-cell reconstitution after alpha-beta-depleted transplantation in children. TCRdb reprocessed the PCR reads via MiXCR and lists one record per CDR3 protein. The sample has roughly 400,000 distinct CDR3 sequences; approximately 41% are singletons. The source was PBMCs, collected before TCRalphabeta/CD19-depleted stem cell transplant. Receptors were obtained from a girl aged 2 to 9 with aplastic anemia, due to receive a stem cell transplant. The CDR3 runs from the conserved cysteine through the conserved F or W. Each record gives: clone size, J gene, V gene, D gene, CDR3 DNA, CDR3 protein. A D gene is named only where the DNA matches it firmly. Rows give clone size only sometimes, using once, few, many, or a class for an expanded clone.

abundance: many; j_gene: TRBJ1-1; v_gene: TRBV9; d_gene: .; CDR3nt: TGTGCCAGCTCCGGGACGGAGAGCACTGAAGCTTTCTTT; CDR3aa: CASSGTESTEAFF
abundance: .; j_gene: TRBJ2-1; v_gene: TRBV4-2; d_gene: .; CDR3nt: TGTGCCAGCAGCCTATTGGGGGAGGAGGGGTACGGGGAGCAGTTCTTC; CDR3aa: CASSLLGEEGYGEQFF
abundance: .; j_gene: TRBJ2-3; v_gene: TRBV12-3/TRBV12-4; d_gene: TRBD2; CDR3nt: TGTGCCAGCAGTGCCCGGACTAGCGGGAGCACAGATACGCAGTATTTT; CDR3aa: CASSARTSGSTDTQYF
abundance: few; j_gene: TRBJ2-3; v_gene: TRBV10-1; d_gene: .; CDR3nt: TGCGCCAGCAGTGAGATAGGCCCAGATACGCAGTATTTT; CDR3aa: CASSEIGPDTQYF
abundance: .; j_gene: TRBJ2-2; v_gene: TRBV4-1; d_gene: TRBD2; CDR3nt: TGCGCCAGCAGCCAAGAAACTAGCGGGGGTGTGGGGGAGCTGTTTTTT; CDR3aa: CASSQETSGGVGELFF
abundance: .; j_gene: TRBJ1-4; v_gene: TRBV19; d_gene: .; CDR3nt: TGTGCCAGTACCGACAGACCTCAACCAACTAATGAAAAACTGTTTTTT; CDR3aa: CASTDRPQPTNEKLFF
abundance: many; j_gene: TRBJ2-7; v_gene: TRBV5-1; d_gene: TRBD2; CDR3nt: TGTGCCAGCAGTTTGGCTAGCGGGTCCTACGAGCAGTACTTC; CDR3aa: CASSLASGSYEQYF
abundance: few; j_gene: TRBJ1-5; v_gene: TRBV5-5; d_gene: .; CDR3nt: TGTGCCAGCAGTTACCGGGACACGAGGCTAAATCAGCCCCAGCATTTT; CDR3aa: CASSYRDTRLNQPQHF
abundance: .; j_gene: TRBJ2-2; v_gene: TRBV7-8; d_gene: TRBD2; CDR3nt: TGTGCCAGCAGCTTAGTGTCTAGCGGGACCGGGAGGGCCGGGGAGCTGTTTTTT; CDR3aa: CASSLVSSGTGRAGELFF
abundance: .; j_gene: TRBJ1-1; v_gene: TRBV20-1; d_gene: .; CDR3nt: TGCAGTGCCGACAGGCCCCTTGTGAATGAAGCTTTCTTT; CDR3aa: CSADRPLVNEAFF
abundance: .; j_gene: TRBJ2-3; v_gene: TRBV20-1; d_gene: .; CDR3nt: TGCAGTGCTAGCGCGACAGATACGCAGTATTTT; CDR3aa: CSASATDTQYF
abundance: many; j_gene: TRBJ2-5; v_gene: TRBV18; d_gene: .; CDR3nt: TGTGCCAGCAGCCCGGGACTCAGGGAGACCCAGTACTTC; CDR3aa: CASSPGLRETQYF
abundance: many; j_gene: TRBJ2-7; v_gene: TRBV12-3/TRBV12-4; d_gene: .; CDR3nt: TGTGCCAGCAGCCGACTAGGAGGTGGCGGCGAGCAGTACTTC; CDR3aa: CASSRLGGGGEQYF
abundance: many; j_gene: TRBJ2-3; v_gene: TRBV20-1; d_gene: TRBD2; CDR3nt: TGCAGTGCTAGCGTCCTAGCGGGGGGTACAGATACGCAGTATTTT; CDR3aa: CSASVLAGGTDTQYF
abundance: few; j_gene: TRBJ2-2; v_gene: TRBV7-9; d_gene: TRBD2; CDR3nt: TGTGCCAGCAGCCGGACCATAGCGGGAGAGTCCGGGGAGCTGTTTTTT; CDR3aa: CASSRTIAGESGELFF
abundance: .; j_gene: TRBJ2-5; v_gene: TRBV28; d_gene: .; CDR3nt: TGTGCCAGCAGTTTAGGTGGGAAGGGGACCCAGTACTTC; CDR3aa: CASSLGGKGTQYF
abundance: .; j_gene: TRBJ2-5; v_gene: TRBV5-4; d_gene: .; CDR3nt: TGTGCCAGCAGCTTAGACAGTGGGGAGACCCAGTACTTC; CDR3aa: CASSLDSGETQYF
abundance: few; j_gene: TRBJ2-4; v_gene: TRBV20-1; d_gene: TRBD2; CDR3nt: TGCAGTGCAGGACAGACTAGCGGGGGGGGTAAAGCCAAAAACATTCAGTACTTC; CDR3aa: CSAGQTSGGGKAKNIQYF
abundance: .; j_gene: TRBJ2-7; v_gene: TRBV28; d_gene: .; CDR3nt: TGTGCCAGCAGTTTAAACGGCCTCTTTGAGCAGTACTTC; CDR3aa: CASSLNGLFEQYF
abundance: .; j_gene: TRBJ2-1; v_gene: TRBV5-6; d_gene: TRBD2; CDR3nt: TGTGCCAGCAGCTCAGGGGCACTAGCGGTCTCCTACAATGAGCAGTTCTTC; CDR3aa: CASSSGALAVSYNEQFF
abundance: many; j_gene: TRBJ2-1; v_gene: TRBV11-2; d_gene: TRBD2; CDR3nt: TGTGCCAGCAGCTTAGTGGCTAGCGGGAGTCCTGAGCAGTTCTTC; CDR3aa: CASSLVASGSPEQFF
abundance: .; j_gene: TRBJ2-1; v_gene: TRBV4-2; d_gene: TRBD2; CDR3nt: TGTGCCAGCAGCCAAGTGGTAGCGGGGGACAATGAGCAGTTCTTC; CDR3aa: CASSQVVAGDNEQFF
abundance: .; j_gene: TRBJ2-1; v_gene: TRBV7-6; d_gene: TRBD1; CDR3nt: TGTGCCAGCAGCCTGCAGGACAGGGAAGGGGACAATGAGCAGTTCTTC; CDR3aa: CASSLQDREGDNEQFF
abundance: .; j_gene: TRBJ2-7; v_gene: TRBV5-1; d_gene: .; CDR3nt: TGCGCCAGCAGCCTGGGACTTACCCCCTACGAGCAGTACTTC; CDR3aa: CASSLGLTPYEQYF
abundance: .; j_gene: TRBJ1-1; v_gene: TRBV20-1; d_gene: .; CDR3nt: TGCAGTGCTAGAGACGGGGGATGGAACACTGAAGCTTTCTTT; CDR3aa: CSARDGGWNTEAFF
abundance: .; j_gene: TRBJ2-5; v_gene: TRBV29-1; d_gene: TRBD2; CDR3nt: TGCAGCGTATTAGAGCGGGAGCAAGAGACCCAGTACTTC; CDR3aa: CSVLEREQETQYF
abundance: .; j_gene: TRBJ1-1; v_gene: TRBV12-3/TRBV12-4; d_gene: .; CDR3nt: TGTGCCAGCAGACCGTACGGGGGGGTGAACACTGAAGCTTTCTTT; CDR3aa: CASRPYGGVNTEAFF
abundance: few; j_gene: TRBJ2-7; v_gene: TRBV2; d_gene: .; CDR3nt: TGTGCCAGCAGCCTAACTTCGCACGAGCAGTACTTC; CDR3aa: CASSLTSHEQYF
abundance: many; j_gene: TRBJ2-7; v_gene: TRBV12-3/TRBV12-4; d_gene: .; CDR3nt: TGTGCCAGCAGTTTAGGGGATAACGAGCAGTACTTC; CDR3aa: CASSLGDNEQYF
abundance: .; j_gene: TRBJ2-1; v_gene: TRBV21-1; d_gene: .; CDR3nt: TGTGCCAGCAGCAAAATGTCGGTAGGGAGCTCCTACAATGAGCAGTTCTTC; CDR3aa: CASSKMSVGSSYNEQFF
abundance: few; j_gene: TRBJ2-7; v_gene: TRBV28; d_gene: .; CDR3nt: TGTGCCAGCAGCCTCCCGCAAAAAGCGAAATACGAGCAGTACTTC; CDR3aa: CASSLPQKAKYEQYF
abundance: many; j_gene: TRBJ2-7; v_gene: TRBV6-5; d_gene: TRBD2; CDR3nt: TGTGCCAGCAGTTACCACAACCCCGGGACTAGAGGCGAGCAGTACTTC; CDR3aa: CASSYHNPGTRGEQYF
abundance: .; j_gene: TRBJ1-6; v_gene: TRBV12-3/TRBV12-4; d_gene: .; CDR3nt: TGTGCCAGCAGTACTCGAGGGAATAATTCACCCCTCCACTTT; CDR3aa: CASSTRGNNSPLHF
abundance: .; j_gene: TRBJ2-5; v_gene: TRBV15; d_gene: .; CDR3nt: TGTGCCACCTCCTTGGGGGCCGGGGAGACCCAGTACTTC; CDR3aa: CATSLGAGETQYF
abundance: .; j_gene: TRBJ2-3; v_gene: TRBV4-2; d_gene: TRBD1; CDR3nt: TGTGCCAGCAGCCAAGACTTCCGTTCGAACCGGGACAGGACGCAGTATTTT; CDR3aa: CASSQDFRSNRDRTQYF
abundance: .; j_gene: TRBJ2-3; v_gene: TRBV7-8; d_gene: .; CDR3nt: TGTGCCAGCAGCTTAGCGTTAAGGGGCACAGATACGCAGTATTTT; CDR3aa: CASSLALRGTDTQYF
abundance: few; j_gene: TRBJ2-3; v_gene: TRBV24-1; d_gene: .; CDR3nt: TGTGCCACCAGTGATCAGGGACGAGCAGATACGCAGTATTTT; CDR3aa: CATSDQGRADTQYF
abundance: .; j_gene: TRBJ2-6; v_gene: TRBV27; d_gene: .; CDR3nt: TGTGCCAGCAGGGGGTTCGGGACTGGGGCCAACGTCCTGACTTTC; CDR3aa: CASRGFGTGANVLTF
abundance: .; j_gene: TRBJ2-5; v_gene: TRBV7-2; d_gene: TRBD2; CDR3nt: TGTGCCAGCAGCTTAGAACGGGGGGGACAAGAGACCCAGTACTTC; CDR3aa: CASSLERGGQETQYF
abundance: .; j_gene: TRBJ1-2; v_gene: TRBV5-1; d_gene: .; CDR3nt: TGCGCCAGCAGCTTGTGGGCAGGGGATGGCTACACCTTC; CDR3aa: CASSLWAGDGYTF
abundance: few; j_gene: TRBJ1-2; v_gene: TRBV5-6; d_gene: .; CDR3nt: TGTGCCAGCTACAGACACGGCTATAGCTATGGCTACACCTTC; CDR3aa: CASYRHGYSYGYTF
abundance: .; j_gene: TRBJ2-1; v_gene: TRBV6-1; d_gene: TRBD2; CDR3nt: TGTGCCTCCACCGGGACTAGCGGGAGGTACAATGAGCAGTTCTTC; CDR3aa: CASTGTSGRYNEQFF
abundance: .; j_gene: TRBJ1-2; v_gene: TRBV12-3/TRBV12-4; d_gene: .; CDR3nt: TGTGCCAGCAGTTTAGCGGGTCCCACAGCTGTTACCTTC; CDR3aa: CASSLAGPTAVTF
abundance: .; j_gene: TRBJ2-7; v_gene: TRBV20-1; d_gene: .; CDR3nt: TGCAGTGCTAGGGGGGGATTGACCTACGAGCAGTACTTC; CDR3aa: CSARGGLTYEQYF
abundance: .; j_gene: TRBJ2-7; v_gene: TRBV28; d_gene: TRBD1; CDR3nt: TGTGCCAGCAGCCGAACGGGACAGGCCTACGAGCAGTACTTC; CDR3aa: CASSRTGQAYEQYF
abundance: many; j_gene: TRBJ2-7; v_gene: TRBV7-9; d_gene: .; CDR3nt: TGTGCCAGCAGCTTAGCGACTACCTACGAGCAGTACTTC; CDR3aa: CASSLATTYEQYF
abundance: .; j_gene: TRBJ2-7; v_gene: TRBV4-2; d_gene: TRBD2; CDR3nt: TGTGCCAGCAGCCCCGGGGGGGGGCTCGAGCAGTACTTC; CDR3aa: CASSPGGGLEQYF
abundance: many; j_gene: TRBJ1-2; v_gene: TRBV20-1; d_gene: .; CDR3nt: TGCAGTGCTAGCCCCTTGGGGGGAGCTAACTATGGCTACACCTTC; CDR3aa: CSASPLGGANYGYTF
abundance: .; j_gene: TRBJ2-3; v_gene: TRBV6-5; d_gene: TRBD1; CDR3nt: TGTGCCAGCAGTTACTCTGACAGGGCCCCAGATACGCAGTATTTT; CDR3aa: CASSYSDRAPDTQYF
abundance: few; j_gene: TRBJ2-1; v_gene: TRBV4-1; d_gene: .; CDR3nt: TGCGCCAGCAGCCAAGTAGGGTCCGGGTACAATGAGCAGTTCTTC; CDR3aa: CASSQVGSGYNEQFF
abundance: few; j_gene: TRBJ1-2; v_gene: TRBV20-1; d_gene: .; CDR3nt: TGCAGTGCTAGAGATCCCGGGGGCGGTTCTGGCTACACCTTC; CDR3aa: CSARDPGGGSGYTF